These 2 T cell receptor beta chains came from one sample sequenced in a study of OX40 agonist ivuxolimab in advanced cancers. Here immunoSEQ multiplex PCR was the method, and the copy in TCRdb shows in-frame clones only, minus some. The sample comprises approximately 84,000 clones, 94% of which are singletons, and 2% to 3% rests with the top ten. The sequences come from CD4+ or CD8+ T cells sorted from blood, collected in a trial of the OX40 agonist ivuxolimab. The receptors were gathered from an adult with an advanced solid tumor such as melanoma, head and neck, liver or kidney cancer.

V usage is TRBV21-1 and J usage is TRBJ2-7; TRBD2 was called by the table and not checked on the DNA. TRBV21-1 is designated a pseudogene. This CDR3 comprises 17 residues. CDR3 loop: CASSLKGVGGCSYEQYF. DNA of the CDR3: TGTGCCAGCAGCTTGAAAGGGGTCGGAGGGTGTTCGTACGAGCAGTACTTC.

A note on this clone: The junction departs from the called germline gene at one end, perhaps through a read error. The rearrangement uses TRBV25-1 and TRBJ2-5, with D tentatively TRBD1 (5 bases). The CDR3 sequence is 12 residues long. Looked up from germline, CDR1 is MGHDK and CDR2 is SYGVNS. The CDR3, as DNA: TGTGCCAGCAGTGGAGGACACCCGGCGGTGGACTTC. It encodes CASSGGHPAVDF.